This passage covers 5 T cell receptor beta chains from one sample sequenced in a study of T cells in localized non-small cell lung cancer. The method was immunoSEQ multiplex PCR; TCRdb's version includes in-frame clones alone and lacks a portion of them. In the table there are roughly 67,000 clones, approximately 84% of which are singletons. The sequenced sample was peripheral blood, obtained before any cancer treatment. These receptors were collected from a female donor over 55 with stage I lung adenocarcinoma.

The chain employs TRBV2 and TRBJ2-7, with a tentative D call TRBD2 (5 bases). The CDR3 totals 13 residues. V was pared by 7 bases and J by 1 base, with 11 bases between. In germline, CDR1 is SNHLY, CDR2 FYNNEI. CDR3 loop: CASTSRDSYEQYF. The CDR3 DNA is TGTGCCAGCACTTCGAGGGATTCCTACGAGCAGTACTTC. Looking up the rest from reference TRBV2 and TRBJ2-7 gives the full variable domain: EPEVTQTPSHQVTQMGQEVILRCVPISNHLYFYWYRQILGQKVEFLVSFYNNEISEKSEIFDDQFSVERPDGSNFTLKIRSTKLEDSAMYFCASTSRDSYEQYFGPGTRLTVT.

V gene TRBV11-2 combines with J gene TRBJ2-7; D is uncertain. Germline V lookup: CDR1 SGHAT, CDR2 FQNNGV. This CDR3 has 14 residues. The V end lost 4 bases, the J end lost 2 bases, and 12 bases lay between the germline ends. The chain's CDR3 is CASSSDGRPYEQYF. The CDR3 nucleotides read TGTGCCAGCAGCTCGGACGGCCGGCCCTACGAGCAGTACTTC.

The J gene is TRBJ2-7, the V gene TRBV13; 7 bases match TRBD1. Germline CDR1 and CDR2: PRHDT and FYEKMQ (reference sequence). With V trimmed by 3 bases and J by 1 base, 12 bases remained unmatched. The CDR3 is 17 residues long. CDR3 sequence: CASSFGLWTGSSYEQYF. CDR3 sequence (DNA): TGTGCCAGCAGCTTTGGCCTTTGGACAGGTTCATCCTACGAGCAGTACTTC.

This clone was recorded a few times. The chain couples TRBV27 to TRBJ1-2; weak D call: TRBD1 (6 bases). Trimming took 4 bases from V and 4 from J, leaving 22 bases between them. The CDR3 is 17 amino acids. Germline-derived CDR1 and CDR2 are MNHEY and SMNVEV (reference sequence). CDR3 coding DNA: TGTGCCAGCAGTTCCCACTTAGTTGGAGGGGGGGCCTATGGCTACACCTTC. This sequence encodes CASSSHLVGGGAYGYTF.

The count of this clone is one. The chain carries TRBV11-3 and TRBJ2-3; 13 bases align to TRBD2. The germline CDR1 and CDR2 sequences are SGHNT and YENEEA. J lost 4 bases, V lost 1 base, and 2 bases had no gene match. CDR3 length: 16 amino acids. As DNA, the CDR3 is TGTGCCAGCAGCTTAGCGACTAGCGGGAGGCCAGATACGCAGTATTTT. It encodes CASSLATSGRPDTQYF.